These 28 T cell receptor beta chains were sequenced from one sample in a study (dated by TCRdb to about 2016). Preparation of the library involved RT-PCR. Sequencing relied on an Illumina MiSeq. The public reads were run again by TCRdb, first through fastp at Q25 and then through MiXCR, and only productive beta chains were kept. Rows merge per CDR3 protein into single entries with the most common DNA and genes. In this sample the table shows almost 700,000 distinct CDR3 sequences, 12% to 15% of which occur a single time. The top ten hold about 3.6% of the sample. The specimen was memory CD4+ T cells from blood. The receptors come from a female donor in good health, serving as a healthy control.

This clonotype has just a few counts. The chain has TRBV12-3 or TRBV12-4 and TRBJ1-5, with 9 bases aligning to TRBD1. V was clipped by 6 bases and J by 10 bases; unmatched bases: 7. CDR3 length: 13 amino acids. The CDR3 loop is CASRGTGLEPQHF. For the CDR3, the DNA is TGTGCCAGCAGGGGGACAGGGTTGGAACCCCAGCATTTT.

V is TRBV7-2 and J is TRBJ2-5, with TRBD1 matching over 11 bases. This CDR3 is built from 17 residues. Germline V gives CDR1 SGHTA, CDR2 FQGNSA. V shed 5 bases and J 5 bases; nucleotides not matched to a gene: 13. The CDR3 sequence: CASSQGGTGGWEETQYF. The CDR3 DNA follows: TGTGCCAGCAGCCAAGGAGGGACAGGGGGTTGGGAGGAGACCCAGTACTTC.

This clonotype was seen many times. V usage is TRBV6-5 and J usage is TRBJ2-4, with a tentative D call TRBD2 (6 bases). V lost 0 bases and J lost 9, with 15 bases in between. Germline CDR1 and CDR2: MNHEY and SVGAGI. The CDR3 runs 15 residues. CDR3 region: CASSYSSSVGGIQYF. As DNA, the CDR3 is TGTGCCAGCAGTTACTCTTCTAGCGTGGGCGGCATTCAGTACTTC.

In its sample, this clonotype was seen a few times. The rearrangement links TRBV28 to TRBJ1-2; D gene unclear. This CDR3 spans 13 amino acids. Deletions cut 2 bases from V and 3 bases from J, with 7 bases between. Germline values: CDR1 MDHEN, CDR2 SYDVKM. For the CDR3, the DNA is TGTGCCAGCAGTTTAATAACGGACTATGGCTACACCTTC. Its protein is CASSLITDYGYTF.

The chain uses TRBV2 and TRBJ2-1, with 7 bases aligning to TRBD2. The CDR3 sequence is 14 residues long. With V trimmed by 7 bases and J by 7 bases, 10 bases remained unmatched. Germline lookup yields CDR1 SNHLY and CDR2 FYNNEI. In DNA, the CDR3 is TGTGCCAGCACTCAGCGGGGAGCGGGAAATGAGCAGTTCTTC. The encoded protein is CASTQRGAGNEQFF.

The CDR3 DNA reads TGTGCCAGCAGCTCAAATAGGGGGGGTTCCGGGCAGTACTTC. It encodes CASSSNRGGSGQYF. The V and J genes are TRBV7-6 and TRBJ2-7, with D perhaps TRBD2 (7 bases). Trimming cost V 4 bases and J 9 bases, with 19 bases left between them. The germline V gene has CDR1 SGHVS and CDR2 FNYEAQ. CDR3 length: 14 amino acids.

Ten or more counts support this clonotype. The rearrangement joins TRBV29-1 to TRBJ2-3; D unclear. The germline V gene has CDR1 SQVTM and CDR2 ANQGSEA. The germline V and J ends were trimmed by 2 bases and 0 bases, with 12 bases remaining between them. The CDR3 is 15 amino acids. The CDR3 nucleotides read TGCAGCGTTGAATCGACGTTGGCTAGCACAGATACGCAGTATTTT. As protein: CSVESTLASTDTQYF.

The rearrangement uses TRBV4-1 and TRBJ1-2; possibly TRBD1 for D (5 bases). The V gene lost 3 bases and the J gene lost 2 bases, with 16 bases spanning the gap. The CDR3 has 16 amino acids. Germline CDR1 and CDR2: MGHRA and YSYEKL. CDR3 residues: CASSQPDAGSNYGYTF. The CDR3, as DNA: TGCGCCAGCAGCCAGCCAGACGCAGGGTCGAACTATGGCTACACCTTC.

This clonotype was recorded a few times. The V and J genes are TRBV5-1 and TRBJ2-7, with 8 nucleotides matching TRBD1. CDR1 and CDR2 (germline): SGHRS, YFSETQ. CDR3 length: 19 residues. Trimming removed 0 bases from V and 2 bases from J; junction bases left unmatched: 16. CDR3 in amino acids: CASSLVVSPRTGSAYEQYF. CDR3 DNA: TGCGCCAGCAGCTTGGTTGTTTCCCCCAGGACAGGGTCTGCCTACGAGCAGTACTTC.

This clonotype was observed a handful of times. The chain recombines TRBV27 with TRBJ2-7, with no clear D. Germline lookup yields CDR1 MNHEY and CDR2 SMNVEV (reference sequence). The germline V and J ends were trimmed by 3 bases and 2 bases, with 11 bases remaining between them. The CDR3 loop spans 14 amino acids. In DNA, the CDR3 is TGTGCCAGCAGTTTGCGTCGGCCCCCCTACGAGCAGTACTTC. Amino acid sequence: CASSLRRPPYEQYF.

This clonotype was picked up a small number of times. CDR3 residues: CASRSHSGNDEQYF. CDR3 nucleotides: TGCGCCAGCAGGTCCCATAGCGGGAATGACGAGCAGTACTTC. This sequence joins TRBV5-1 and TRBJ2-7; 8 nucleotides agree with TRBD2. Germline loops: CDR1 SGHRS, CDR2 YFSETQ. CDR3 size: 14 residues. V lost 5 bases to trimming and J lost 5 bases; unmatched junction nucleotides: 9.

DNA for the CDR3: TGCGCCAGCAGCTTTGAGATGGTCACTGAAGCTTTCTTT. Translated, it gives CASSFEMVTEAFF. The V and J genes are TRBV5-1 and TRBJ1-1; D is undetermined. This CDR3 is 13 amino acids long. V was clipped by 2 bases and J by 4 bases, with 9 bases between them. Germline CDR1 SGHRS, CDR2 YFSETQ.

In the case of this clonotype: A read error is likely, as this CDR3 ends without the conserved phenylalanine or tryptophan. V usage is TRBV7-9 and J usage is TRBJ1-1, with D possibly being TRBD1 (6 bases). Trimming left V 5 bases short and J 4 bases short, with 11 bases between. This CDR3 has 13 amino acids. The germline gives CDR1 SEHNR, CDR2 FQNEAQ (reference sequence). CDR3 bases: TGTGCCAGCAGCCCACAGGGAGGCACTGAAGCTTTCTCT. Protein: CASSPQGGTEAFS.

V usage is TRBV5-6 and J usage is TRBJ1-2, with D tentatively TRBD1 (6 bases). Germline V gives CDR1 SGHDT, CDR2 YYEEEE. Trimming cost V 4 bases and J 0 bases, with 19 bases left between them. The CDR3 spans 17 residues. CDR3 in DNA: TGTGCCAGCAGCCCGGGTTGGGGGGCTTTCGCTAACTATGGCTACACCTTC. Protein: CASSPGWGAFANYGYTF.

This clonotype was observed a few times. This chain connects TRBV5-1 to TRBJ2-3, with 15 bases matching TRBD2. This CDR3 has 19 amino acids. The V gene end was trimmed by 3 bases and the J gene end by 3 bases; junction bases not matched to a gene: 11. Germline-derived CDR1 and CDR2 are SGHRS and YFSETQ. CDR3 residues: CASSSGLAGGPRETDTQYF. The DNA of the CDR3 is TGCGCCAGCAGCTCCGGACTAGCGGGAGGGCCCCGTGAGACAGATACGCAGTATTTT.

This clonotype was seen ten or more times. CDR3 coding DNA: TGCAGTGCTAGAGTCGACAGAGAGCATTTT. Translated: CSARVDREHF. The chain combines TRBV20-1 with TRBJ1-5; tentative D call: TRBD1 (5 bases). The CDR3 spans 10 residues. V lost 1 base and J 14 bases, leaving 9 bases between the germline ends. Germline V gene data show CDR1 as DFQATT and CDR2 as SNEGSKA (reference sequence).

This clonotype was seen ten or more times. Sequence at one end of the junction differs from germline and may be a read error. The chain carries TRBV6-1 and TRBJ1-1; D call uncertain. The CDR3 has 14 amino acids. Germline V CDR1 and CDR2: MNHNS, SASEGT. CDR3 bases: TGCGCAATACAGTATCGCAGAGATAACACTGAAGCTTTCTTT. The encoded protein is CAIQYRRDNTEAFF.

The chain combines TRBV5-1 with TRBJ2-3; 8 nucleotides agree with TRBD2. Germline lookup yields CDR1 SGHRS and CDR2 YFSETQ. The CDR3 has 17 residues. Trimming at V came to 0 bases and at J to 6 bases, leaving 12 bases not matched to a gene. The CDR3 bases are TGCGCCAGCAGCTTGGTGGCTAGCGGGTCCTTAAGGGATACGCAGTATTTT. This gives the protein CASSLVASGSLRDTQYF.

This clonotype was seen ten or more times. The chain couples TRBV6-1 to TRBJ2-1, with TRBD2 matching 10 bases. CDR3 size: 17 residues. V dropped 6 bases and J dropped 6; count of bases not matched to a gene: 14. In germline, CDR1 is MNHNS, CDR2 SASEGT. The CDR3, as DNA: TGTGCCAGCAGCCTGAAGATAACGGCTAGCGGGAGCAATGAGCAGTTCTTC. It specifies CASSLKITASGSNEQFF.

In this sample, this clonotype turned up a few times. The V gene is TRBV6-1, the J gene TRBJ2-7; D uncertain. CDR1 MNHNS and CDR2 SASEGT come from the germline V gene. With 4 bases removed from V and 4 bases from J, the gap between germline ends came to 11 bases. CDR3 length: 13 amino acids. CDR3 region: CASSGGEPYEQYF. CDR3 bases: TGTGCCAGCAGTGGTGGAGAACCGTACGAGCAGTACTTC.

The table lists this clonotype with a few counts. The chain uses TRBV18 and TRBJ2-7; no reliable D call. The CDR3 runs 15 residues. The ends were cut back, 2 bases at V and 2 bases at J, with 13 bases in the middle. Germline values: CDR1 KGHSH, CDR2 LQKENI. The DNA of the CDR3 is TGTGCCAGCTCACCAGCTCTGCAGAACGCCTACGAGCAGTACTTC. Protein product: CASSPALQNAYEQYF.

The V call is TRBV7-9, the J call TRBJ2-7; 10 nucleotides match TRBD2. The germline CDR1 and CDR2 sequences are SEHNR and FQNEAQ (reference sequence). The CDR3 runs 18 residues. V dropped 4 bases and J dropped 2; count of bases not matched to a gene: 14. CDR3 amino acids: CASSSTGTGTSETYEQYF. Written as DNA, the CDR3 is TGTGCCAGCAGCTCAACAGGGACCGGGACTAGCGAGACCTACGAGCAGTACTTC.

This clonotype was recorded at least ten times. The CDR3 reads CATSVKWGAADTQYF. The CDR3 DNA follows: TGTGCCACCAGTGTCAAGTGGGGGGCTGCGGATACGCAGTATTTT. The chain has TRBV24-1 and TRBJ2-3; either TRBD1 or TRBD2 may supply D (6 bases each). CDR3 size: 15 residues. The V and J ends lost 5 bases and 6 bases respectively, with 17 bases between them. The germline V gene encodes CDR1 KGHDR and CDR2 SFDVKD.

There are a few counts of this clonotype. The chain carries TRBV5-1 and TRBJ1-6; D is possibly TRBD1 (5 bases). Looked up from germline, CDR1 is SGHRS and CDR2 is YFSETQ. This CDR3 contains 15 residues. V was shortened by 3 bases and J by 9 bases, with 16 bases between the two germline ends. The CDR3 reads CASSSAGTAGSPLHF. DNA for the CDR3: TGCGCCAGCAGCTCCGCCGGGACCGCGGGTTCACCCCTCCACTTT.

The CDR3 sequence is CASSFGTGSIRGTGELFF. CDR3 nucleotides: TGCGCCAGCAGCTTCGGGACAGGGTCTATCCGGGGAACCGGGGAGCTGTTTTTT. V and J are TRBV5-1 and TRBJ2-2; 9 nucleotides match TRBD1. Germline V gene data show CDR1 as SGHRS and CDR2 as YFSETQ. CDR3 length: 18 residues. Trimming took 2 bases from V and 5 from J; bases not matched to a gene: 13. The full variable domain, completed using reference TRBV5-1 and TRBJ2-2, is KAGVTQTPRYLIKTRGQQVTLSCSPISGHRSVSWYQQTPGQGLQFLFEYFSETQRNKGNFPGRFSGRQFSNSRSEMNVSTLELGDSALYLCASSFGTGSIRGTGELFFGEGSRLTVL.

V is TRBV12-3 or TRBV12-4 and J is TRBJ2-3; D is possibly TRBD1 (5 bases). The CDR3 covers 16 residues. Trimming took 5 bases from V and 0 from J, leaving 15 bases between them. The CDR3 nucleotides read TGTGCCAGCAGTCCAGGAAGGGGTTTAAGCACAGATACGCAGTATTTT. As protein: CASSPGRGLSTDTQYF.

This clonotype was detected ten times or more. The chain employs TRBV5-1 and TRBJ2-1; 9 bases agree with TRBD2. This CDR3 comprises 17 residues. Germline values: CDR1 SGHRS, CDR2 YFSETQ. The trim removed 4 bases at V and 0 bases at J, leaving 8 bases unmatched. The CDR3 reads CASSPGAGGLSYNEQFF. Written as DNA, the CDR3 is TGCGCCAGCAGCCCGGGAGCGGGAGGACTCTCCTACAATGAGCAGTTCTTC.

This clonotype has more than one count but fewer than ten. DNA of the CDR3: TGTGCCAGCAGCCCTGCTGGGCTAGCGGGGACCAATGAGCAGTTCTTC. Protein: CASSPAGLAGTNEQFF. The rearrangement joins TRBV7-2 to TRBJ2-1; TRBD2 matches at 9 bases. The CDR3 is made up of 16 amino acids. CDR1 is SGHTA and CDR2 is FQGNSA in the germline V gene. V was clipped by 5 bases and J by 6 bases; unmatched bases: 11.